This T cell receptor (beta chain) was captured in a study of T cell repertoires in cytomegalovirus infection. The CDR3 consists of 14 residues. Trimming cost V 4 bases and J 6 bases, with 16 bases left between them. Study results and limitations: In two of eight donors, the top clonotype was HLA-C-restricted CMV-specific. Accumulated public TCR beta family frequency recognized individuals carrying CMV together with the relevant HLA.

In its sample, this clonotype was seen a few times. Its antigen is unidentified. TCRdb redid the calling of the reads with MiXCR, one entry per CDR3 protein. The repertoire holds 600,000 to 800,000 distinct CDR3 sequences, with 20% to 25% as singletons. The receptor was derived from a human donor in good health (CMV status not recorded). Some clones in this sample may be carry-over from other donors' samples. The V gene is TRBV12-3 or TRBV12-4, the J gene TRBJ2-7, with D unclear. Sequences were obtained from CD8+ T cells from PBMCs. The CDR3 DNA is TGTGCCAGCAGTTCCGGTCTCCTGGTGGGCGAGCAGTACTTC. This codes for CASSSGLLVGEQYF.